The sequence of this T cell receptor (beta chain) was determined in a study of type 1 and type 2 diabetes patients. The PCR template was genomic DNA. The TCR beta CDR3 region was amplified using 30 forward and 13 reverse primers. Each CDR3 protein is one row after TCRdb ran MiXCR on the multiplex PCR reads. The sample has 250,000 or so distinct CDR3 sequences, approximately 50% seen once. Germline V gene data show CDR1 as DFQATT and CDR2 as SNEGSKA (reference sequence). This CDR3 is built from 14 residues. The specimen was peripheral blood mononuclear cells (PBMCs). The receptor was isolated from a man in his late teens or twenties with type 2 diabetes. The chain couples TRBV20-1 to TRBJ2-5; the D gene is possibly TRBD2 (6 bases). The end of the DNA is better explained by TRBJ2-1, so the J call may be wrong. The CDR3 region has the DNA TGCAGTGTAATTAGCGGTGACTTGACCAATGAGCAGTTCTTC. As protein: CSVISGDLTNEQFF.